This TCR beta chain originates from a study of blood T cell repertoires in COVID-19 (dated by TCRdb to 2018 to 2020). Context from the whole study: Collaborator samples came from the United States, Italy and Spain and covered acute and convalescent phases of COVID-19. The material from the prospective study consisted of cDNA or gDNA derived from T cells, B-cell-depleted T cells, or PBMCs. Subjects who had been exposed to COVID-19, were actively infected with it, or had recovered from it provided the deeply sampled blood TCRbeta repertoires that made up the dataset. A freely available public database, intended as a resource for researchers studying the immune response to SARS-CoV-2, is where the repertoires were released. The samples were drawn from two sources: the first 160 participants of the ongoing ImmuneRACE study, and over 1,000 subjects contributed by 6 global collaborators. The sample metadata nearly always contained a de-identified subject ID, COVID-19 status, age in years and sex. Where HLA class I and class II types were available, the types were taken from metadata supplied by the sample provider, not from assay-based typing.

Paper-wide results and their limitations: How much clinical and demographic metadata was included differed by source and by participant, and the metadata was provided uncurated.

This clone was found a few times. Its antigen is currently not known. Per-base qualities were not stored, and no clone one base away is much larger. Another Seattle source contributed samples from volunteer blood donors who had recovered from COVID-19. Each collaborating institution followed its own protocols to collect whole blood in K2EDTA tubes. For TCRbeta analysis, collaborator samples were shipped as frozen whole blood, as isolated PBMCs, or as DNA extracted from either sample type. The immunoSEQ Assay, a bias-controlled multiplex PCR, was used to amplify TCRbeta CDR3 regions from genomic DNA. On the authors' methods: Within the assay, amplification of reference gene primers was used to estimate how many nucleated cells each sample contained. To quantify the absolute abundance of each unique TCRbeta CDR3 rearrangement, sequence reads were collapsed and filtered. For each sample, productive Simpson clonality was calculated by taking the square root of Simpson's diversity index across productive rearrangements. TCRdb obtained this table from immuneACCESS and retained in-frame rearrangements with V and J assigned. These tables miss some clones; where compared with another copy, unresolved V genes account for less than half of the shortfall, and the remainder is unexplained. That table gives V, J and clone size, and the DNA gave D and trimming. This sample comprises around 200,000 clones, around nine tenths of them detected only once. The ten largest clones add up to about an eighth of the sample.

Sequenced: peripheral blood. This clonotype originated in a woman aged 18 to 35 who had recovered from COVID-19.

The CDR3 corresponds to CASSKRQGTEAFF. The DNA sequence reads TGTGCCAGCAGCAAAAGACAGGGGACTGAAGCTTTCTTT. The chain was built from TRBV21-1 and TRBJ1-1; TRBD1 is the table's D call, not checked against the DNA. TRBV21-1 is marked as a pseudogene. There are 13 amino acids in the CDR3, from cysteine to phenylalanine inclusive. The sequence is cut down to CDR3 DNA, 39 bases in frame from base 1.